The entry below gives a single T cell receptor beta chain sequence along with its context. The antigen it recognizes is unknown. Base qualities are not recorded, but no much larger clone differs from it by a single base. TCR CDR3 regions were amplified from genomic DNA by multiplex PCR using the deep immunoSEQ assay. Extracted genomic DNA from each cell subset was spread evenly across all wells of several immunoSEQ 96-well plates, with each plate serving as a replicate. For sorted subsets, 200 ng of genomic DNA, equivalent to 30,000 or so T cell genomes, went into each replicate PCR. Purified libraries were measured with a Qubit 3.0 fluorometer, size-checked on a Bioanalyzer 2100, and measured again with the KAPA Library Quantification kit. Every immunoSEQ 96-well plate was sequenced on a dedicated single-read 150-cycle Illumina NextSeq 550 flow cell. For the original study's pipeline: Because the immunoSEQ output held only junctional sequences and lacked quality scores, the filtering could not match the filtering applied to full-length reads. To assign V/J genes and CDR3, sequences were annotated using PyIR, a Python wrapper for IgBLAST v1.9, with IMGT germline references. Reads were removed for weak V/J assignments (E-value above 1e-6), missing CDR3, stop codons, out-of-frame junctions, or ambiguous translated residues. V3J clonotypes were defined as sequences sharing the same inferred V gene, J gene, and CDR3 amino acid sequence. The percentage overlap between two repertoires was calculated by dividing the number of shared unique clonotypes by the size of the smaller repertoire. Richness of each repertoire was evaluated using RTK rarefaction, the Chao1 estimator, and Recon v2.1 estimates of unobserved clonotypes. OLGA was used to compute generation probabilities for all TCRbeta clonotypes that the gDNA method yielded from four donors. Drawn from immuneACCESS, this table holds only the in-frame rearrangements with V and J called that TCRdb kept. Clones are partly lost; checked studies trace under half to an unresolved V gene and leave the rest unexplained. That table supplies the V and J calls and clone size; D and trimming were determined from the DNA. Counted in this sample were some 1,900,000 clones; approximately 95% of them appeared once. The ten largest clones add up to 1.2% of the sample.

For the CD8 naive samples, CD45RO-negative cells were positively selected for CCR7, yielding a CD45RA+CCR7+ population from which TemRA cells were excluded. The donors were healthy, HIV-negative adults who had no recently reported acute infections or vaccinations. All donors were Caucasian adults living in Nashville, Tennessee, USA. Blood was obtained by leukapheresis, after which PBMCs were separated by Ficoll-Histopaque density gradient centrifugation and cryopreserved in liquid nitrogen vapor phase. Analytical flow cytometry was used to check the purity and quantity of every magnetically sorted T cell population. Genomic DNA was isolated from each sorted fraction and quantified by UV absorbance on a Nanodrop 2000c. V has 6 bases trimmed and J has 5 bases trimmed; junction bases matching no gene number 7. CDR1 is given as MNHEY and CDR2 as SVGAGI, both from the germline V gene. The CDR3 has 15 amino acids, counting the end cysteine and phenylalanine. Only CDR3 DNA remains: 45 bases, in frame from the first base.

The sample originates from a study of shared clonotypes between healthy human individuals (dated by TCRdb to 2019 to 2021). Study-level background: The cohort comprised a couple of women and three men aged 18 to 49 years. The study deeply sequenced blood TCR repertoires of five healthy adults to estimate repertoire size and the extent of clonotype sharing between individuals. Per donor, leukapheresis produced somewhere between about 0.9 and 9.5 billion PBMCs. For each donor, three plates each were used for CD4 naive and CD4 memory, two plates were used for CD8 naive, and one plate was used for CD8 memory. To increase sequencing depth and limit assay-specific biases, TCR repertoire library preparation and sequencing were carried out by different laboratories using diverse techniques. Summary of the overall study and its limitations: Naive subsets generally had larger estimated clonotype richness than memory subsets did. Higher generation probabilities were observed for clonotypes shared by all four sorted-subset donors than for non-shared clonotypes. Because the study included only a small number of donors, the genetic and exposure-history diversity represented was limited. Only blood was sampled, and tissue TCR repertoires likely differ from those in blood. Incomplete sequencing was indicated by rarefaction of sorted-subset datasets, despite the large sequencing depth. Pairwise subsampling indicated that sequencing depth was expected to affect the degree of clonotype sharing among donors. When several donors were compared, the shared fraction of clonotypes was around 4.6% for naive CD4, approximately 3.5% for naive CD8, more than 2% for memory CD4, and 0.4% for memory CD8.

Recombination linked TRBV6-5 to TRBJ2-5, and 12 bases in between align with TRBD2. The sequence derives from a man between 18 and 29 years old in good health. Sequencing input: naive CD8+ T cells sorted from blood. According to the study, the label for this sample's cell subset or site signals: CD45RA+CCR7+. The bases read TGTGCCAGCAGCGAACTAGCGGGGGGCAGGGAGACCCAGTACTTC. It codes for CASSELAGGRETQYF.